The rows below give T cell receptor beta chains drawn from one sample of a study of T cells in Graves' hyperthyroidism and ophthalmopathy. TCRdb reanalysed the multiplex PCR reads using MiXCR and keeps one entry per CDR3 protein. This table has roughly 500,000 distinct CDR3 sequences, 46% appearing once. Sequenced input: peripheral blood or thyroid tissue (not recorded which). The receptors originated from an adult woman with Graves' disease, either hyperthyroidism or ophthalmopathy (not recorded which). Each CDR3 is given with its conserved first and last residue. The order of the fields is V gene, J gene, D gene, clone size, CDR3 protein, CDR3 DNA. A D gene is named only where the DNA matches it firmly. A clone size is listed for some rows: how often the clone was seen (once, few, many), or a class if it is expanded.

TRBV9	TRBJ1-1	TRBD1	-	CASSVEDRAGENTEAFF	TGTGCCAGCAGCGTAGAGGACAGGGCAGGGGAGAACACTGAAGCTTTCTTT
TRBV6-1	TRBJ2-7	TRBD2	-	CASSDPGLAGGPSYEQYF	TGTGCCAGCAGTGATCCGGGACTAGCGGGAGGGCCCTCCTACGAGCAGTACTTC
TRBV10-3	TRBJ1-2	TRBD1	-	CAIKEGGQGAEGYTF	TGTGCCATCAAGGAGGGCGGACAGGGGGCAGAAGGCTACACCTTC
TRBV7-2	TRBJ1-6	-	many	CASSLANRVAPLHF	TGTGCCAGCAGCTTAGCGAACCGGGTGGCACCCCTCCACTTT
TRBV7-3	TRBJ1-1	TRBD1	many	CTSSLRGLGTEAFF	TGTACCAGCAGCTTAAGGGGGCTGGGCACTGAAGCTTTCTTT
TRBV29-1	TRBJ1-1	-	many	CSAGKGSTAYTEAFF	TGCAGCGCCGGGAAAGGATCGACAGCTTACACTGAAGCTTTCTTT
TRBV24-1	TRBJ2-5	TRBD1	-	CATSHRTGGYQETQYF	TGTGCCACCAGCCACCGGACAGGGGGATACCAAGAGACCCAGTACTTC
TRBV14	TRBJ1-1	-	few	CASSQALQGDGAFF	TGTGCCAGCAGCCAAGCGCTTCAAGGGGATGGAGCTTTCTTT
TRBV20-1	TRBJ2-2	-	many	CSARRPRSTGELFF	TGCAGTGCCAGACGACCTAGATCCACCGGGGAGCTGTTTTTT
TRBV20-1	TRBJ2-6	-	-	CSALAGLAAGANVLTF	TGCAGTGCTCTAGCCGGACTTGCGGCGGGGGCCAACGTCCTGACTTTC
TRBV5-6	TRBJ2-2	-	many	CASSLAPNTGELFF	TGTGCCAGCAGCTTGGCCCCGAACACCGGGGAGCTGTTTTTT
TRBV2	TRBJ2-5	-	many	CASSESLAQETQYF	TGTGCCAGCAGTGAATCCCTAGCGCAAGAGACCCAGTACTTC
TRBV15	TRBJ1-2	TRBD1	-	CATSTGTGGNYGYTF	TGTGCCACCAGCACAGGGACAGGGGGTAACTATGGCTACACCTTC
TRBV5-1	TRBJ2-7	-	many	CASSPVLASYEQYF	TGCGCCAGCAGCCCAGTACTAGCTAGCTACGAGCAGTACTTC
TRBV11-2	TRBJ2-7	TRBD1	once	CASSLQGAIEQYF	TGTGCCAGCTCGCTCCAGGGGGCAATCGAGCAGTACTTC
TRBV10-3	TRBJ2-5	-	-	CAISGQEGMMETQYF	TGTGCCATCAGTGGTCAGGAGGGGATGATGGAGACCCAGTACTTC
TRBV10-3	TRBJ1-5	-	few	CAISEAWDQPQHF	TGTGCCATCAGTGAAGCGTGGGATCAGCCCCAGCATTTT
TRBV15	TRBJ2-7	-	many	CATSARDIVYEQYF	TGTGCCACCAGCGCCCGGGACATCGTTTACGAGCAGTACTTC
TRBV29-1	TRBJ1-1	TRBD1	-	CSVEVGTGDEAFF	TGCAGCGTTGAAGTAGGGACAGGAGACGAAGCTTTCTTT
TRBV9	TRBJ2-5	TRBD2	-	CASRIGLAEPQETQYF	TGTGCCAGCAGGATAGGACTAGCGGAGCCCCAAGAGACCCAGTACTTC
TRBV19	TRBJ1-1	-	-	CASSIGGRRTEAFF	TGTGCCAGTAGTATCGGGGGGCGCCGCACTGAAGCTTTCTTT
TRBV9	TRBJ2-5	-	-	CASGTGGTETQYF	TGTGCCAGCGGCACCGGGGGTACGGAGACCCAGTACTTC
TRBV2	TRBJ1-2	-	few	CASSVYGTNYGYTF	TGTGCCAGCAGTGTGTACGGAACTAACTATGGCTACACCTTC
TRBV7-2	TRBJ1-5	-	many	CASSLVGREPQHF	TGTGCCAGCAGCTTAGTTGGAAGAGAGCCCCAGCATTTT
TRBV10-1	TRBJ1-2	-	-	CASSSRRDTSGDDGYTF	TGCGCCAGCAGTTCCCGCCGGGACACTTCCGGGGACGATGGCTACACCTTC
TRBV25-1	TRBJ1-1	TRBD1	-	CASSSSGTGQIEAFF	TGTGCCAGCAGTTCGTCCGGGACAGGACAAATTGAAGCTTTCTTT
TRBV6-1	TRBJ1-2	-	many	CASSEGKGPIYGYTF	TGTGCCAGCAGTGAAGGAAAAGGACCGATCTATGGCTACACCTTC
TRBV7-2	TRBJ2-7	TRBD2	few	CASSPLAGTTREQYF	TGTGCCAGCAGCCCACTAGCGGGAACGACCCGCGAGCAGTACTTC
TRBV7-2	TRBJ2-7	-	many	CASSFLPISSYEQYF	TGTGCCAGCAGCTTCCTGCCCATTTCCTCCTACGAGCAGTACTTC
TRBV7-2	TRBJ1-1	-	many	CASSPGPATEAFF	TGTGCCAGCAGCCCAGGACCCGCCACTGAAGCTTTCTTT
TRBV15	TRBJ1-6	TRBD1	many	CATSIRQGNSPLHF	TGTGCCACCAGCATTCGACAGGGTAATTCACCCCTCCACTTT
TRBV29-1	TRBJ2-7	TRBD2	few	CSSLSGLAFYEQYF	TGCAGCAGTTTATCGGGACTAGCGTTCTACGAGCAGTACTTC
TRBV12-3/TRBV12-4	TRBJ2-2	TRBD1	-	CAIITGGTNTGELFF	TGTGCCATCATCACAGGGGGCACAAACACCGGGGAGCTGTTTTTT
TRBV2	TRBJ2-7	-	many	CASSIAPMGHYEQYF	TGTGCCAGCAGTATAGCGCCCATGGGGCACTACGAGCAGTACTTC
TRBV9	TRBJ2-2	-	many	CASSVGHNTGELFF	TGTGCCAGCAGCGTAGGACATAACACCGGGGAGCTGTTTTTT
TRBV11-1	TRBJ1-1	-	once	CASSVSGYMNTEAFF	TGTGCCAGCAGCGTCTCAGGATACATGAATACTGAAGCTTTCTTT
TRBV2	TRBJ2-7	-	many	CASNGGQYIYEQYF	TGTGCCAGCAATGGCGGACAGTACATCTACGAGCAGTACTTC